These 26 T cell receptor beta chains share one sample of origin, sequenced in a study of cytotoxic CD8 clonotypes in ibrutinib-treated CLL. Sequencing was performed with immunoSEQ multiplex PCR; in TCRdb, only in-frame clones are kept and a portion is missing. Of 75,000 to 90,000 clones in the sample, roughly 80% were seen once. The starting material was PBMCs, obtained after 24 months of ibrutinib treatment. These receptor sequences come from a human donor with chronic lymphocytic leukemia.

The J gene is TRBJ1-2, the V gene TRBV19, with a weak D call TRBD1 (5 bases). This CDR3 region has 16 residues. Germline V gives CDR1 LNHDA, CDR2 SQIVND (reference sequence). Trimming removed 7 bases at V and 5 bases at J, with 23 bases between. The CDR3 here is CASTNDSWKGFYGYTF. The CDR3 DNA reads as TGTGCCAGTACCAACGACAGTTGGAAGGGATTTTATGGCTACACCTTC.

The J gene is TRBJ1-5, the V gene TRBV15; 7 bases align to TRBD1. With 1 base clipped from V and 3 bases from J, the junction kept 9 bases outside the gene matches. CDR1 and CDR2 from the germline V gene are LNHNV and YYDKDF (reference sequence). The CDR3 has 17 amino acids. CDR3 sequence reads: CATSRVRGPLFNQPQHF. DNA for the CDR3: TGTGCCACCAGCAGAGTGAGGGGGCCATTATTCAATCAGCCCCAGCATTTT.

The rearrangement links TRBV19 to TRBJ1-5; D perhaps matches TRBD1 (6 bases). Trimming took off 4 bases at V and 5 bases at J, with 12 bases between the two ends. This CDR3 has 14 amino acids. Germline CDR1 is LNHDA and CDR2 is SQIVND (reference sequence). The CDR3 sequence: CASSKSGGYQPQHF. The CDR3 DNA is TGTGCCAGTAGTAAGTCGGGGGGCTATCAGCCCCAGCATTTT.

The chain links TRBV5-1 to TRBJ2-2, with 7 bases lining up with TRBD2. The CDR3 is 14 residues long. CDR1 and CDR2 (germline): SGHRS, YFSETQ. With V trimmed by 0 bases and J by 4 bases, 0 bases remained unmatched. The CDR3 nucleotides are TGCGCCAGCAGCTTGGTAGCGGGCACCGGGGAGCTGTTTTTT. It encodes CASSLVAGTGELFF.

The V and J genes are TRBV19 and TRBJ2-1, with D perhaps TRBD2 (5 bases). There are 18 residues in the CDR3. The germline V and J ends were trimmed by 5 bases and 0 bases, with 20 bases remaining between them. Germline values: CDR1 LNHDA, CDR2 SQIVND (reference sequence). The CDR3 DNA reads as TGTGCCAGTAGTTTCACCGCATACCGCGGGTTCTCCTACAATGAGCAGTTCTTC. Translated, it gives CASSFTAYRGFSYNEQFF.

V is TRBV9 and J is TRBJ2-1; 7 bases match TRBD2. The CDR3 has 14 residues. From germline, CDR1 is SGDLS and CDR2 YYNGEE. After removal of 4 bases from V and 7 bases from J, the junction contained 8 bases not matched to a gene. This CDR3 reads CASSRGGVVNEQFF. DNA for the CDR3: TGTGCCAGCAGCCGGGGAGGGGTTGTAAATGAGCAGTTCTTC.

This sequence joins TRBV6-6 and TRBJ2-7; 7 bases match TRBD2. Germline V lookup: CDR1 MNHNY, CDR2 SVGAGI (reference sequence). Trimming cost V 4 bases and J 7 bases; bases outside gene matches: 7. The CDR3 consists of 13 residues. The CDR3 protein is CASSLNGEGEQYF. In DNA form, the CDR3 reads TGTGCCAGCAGTTTGAACGGGGAGGGGGAGCAGTACTTC.

This CDR3 reads CASSRTTSGSPYEQYF. CDR3 sequence (DNA): TGTGCCAGTAGTAGAACGACTAGCGGGAGCCCCTACGAGCAGTACTTC. The V gene is TRBV19, the J gene TRBJ2-7; TRBD2 matches 12 bases. Germline V gene data show CDR1 as LNHDA and CDR2 as SQIVND (reference sequence). This CDR3 comprises 16 residues. After removal of 4 bases from V and 2 bases from J, the junction contained 6 bases not matched to a gene.

The chain joins TRBV27 to TRBJ1-4, with 8 bases matching TRBD1. Germline assignment: CDR1 MNHEY and CDR2 SMNVEV (reference sequence). Trimming at V came to 6 bases and at J to 7 bases, leaving 7 bases not matched to a gene. This CDR3 has 14 residues. The CDR3 DNA reads as TGTGCCAGCAGCCCAGGGGGCTTTGGTGAAAAACTGTTTTTT. Translated: CASSPGGFGEKLFF. Full variable domain (outside the CDR3, taken from reference TRBV27 and TRBJ1-4): EAQVTQNPRYLITVTGKKLTVTCSQNMNHEYMSWYRQDPGLGLRQIYYSMNVEVTDKGDVPEGYKVSRKEKRNFPLILESPSPNQTSLYFCASSPGGFGEKLFFGSGTQLSVL.

This rearrangement joins TRBV5-1 to TRBJ2-3; maybe TRBD2 (6 bases). CDR1 SGHRS and CDR2 YFSETQ come from the germline V gene. The V end lost 0 bases, the J end lost 4 bases, and 15 bases lay between the germline ends. This CDR3 is built from 16 residues. The CDR3 bases are TGCGCCAGCAGCTTGGACCCGACTAGGAGGGCAGATACGCAGTATTTT. This gives the protein CASSLDPTRRADTQYF.

The rearrangement links TRBV21-1 to TRBJ2-3; the table's D call TRBD2 went unverified against the DNA. TRBV21-1 is flagged as a pseudogene. This CDR3 comprises 18 residues. In DNA form, the CDR3 reads TGTGCCAGCAGCAAAGTAGGGCCAGCGGGGCCGAGACGGGATACGCAGTATTTT. Amino acid sequence: CASSKVGPAGPRRDTQYF.

The CDR3: CASRSNGANVLTF. The CDR3 bases are TGTGCCAGCAGAAGCAACGGGGCCAACGTCCTGACTTTC. The J gene is TRBJ2-6, the V gene TRBV2; D unclear. V lost 6 bases to trimming and J lost 4 bases, with 7 bases between them. The CDR3 has 13 amino acids. Germline V lookup: CDR1 SNHLY, CDR2 FYNNEI. The full variable domain, rest sourced from reference TRBV2 and TRBJ2-6, is EPEVTQTPSHQVTQMGQEVILRCVPISNHLYFYWYRQILGQKVEFLVSFYNNEISEKSEIFDDQFSVERPDGSNFTLKIRSTKLEDSAMYFCASRSNGANVLTFGAGSRLTVL.

V is TRBV30 and J is TRBJ2-1; 7 positions match TRBD2. The CDR3 has 13 residues. V lost 0 bases and J lost 11; bases outside the gene matches: 7. Germline V lookup: CDR1 GTSNPN, CDR2 SVGIG (reference sequence). This CDR3 is CAWSVGGRGQQFF. DNA of the CDR3: TGTGCCTGGAGTGTGGGCGGGAGAGGGCAGCAGTTCTTC.

The chain recombines TRBV6-5 with TRBJ2-7, with 7 bases fitting TRBD2. CDR1 and CDR2 from the germline V gene are MNHEY and SVGAGI. The J segment lost 7 bases and the V segment lost 7 bases, leaving 13 bases of the junction unmatched. This CDR3 comprises 14 residues. The CDR3 protein is CASTEAGMSREQYF. CDR3 bases: TGTGCCAGCACTGAAGCGGGAATGTCTAGAGAGCAGTACTTC.

The chain joins TRBV29-1 to TRBJ2-3; D unresolved. Germline CDR1 and CDR2: SQVTM and ANQGSEA. Trimming stripped 7 bases from V and 3 bases from J, with 8 bases between. This CDR3 comprises 11 residues. The CDR3: CSAPLTDTQYF. As DNA, the CDR3 is TGCAGCGCTCCGTTAACAGATACGCAGTATTTT.

This clone was seen only a few times. The CDR3 region is CASSDRGRSAGELFF. For the CDR3, the DNA is TGTGCCAGCAGCGACAGGGGGCGAAGTGCCGGGGAGCTGTTTTTT. This sequence joins TRBV27 and TRBJ2-2; 10 nucleotides align to TRBD1. Germline lookup yields CDR1 MNHEY and CDR2 SMNVEV (reference sequence). CDR3 length: 15 amino acids. V shed 6 bases, J shed 6 bases, and the junction held 7 bases outside the gene matches.

J is TRBJ2-7 and V is TRBV19; 7 bases line up with TRBD2. Germline V gene lookup returns CDR1 LNHDA and CDR2 SQIVND (reference sequence). The ends lost 5 bases at V and 6 bases at J; junction bases unmatched: 7. This CDR3 spans 13 amino acids. The CDR3 sequence: CASSSRLAGEQYF. DNA for the CDR3: TGTGCCAGTAGTTCACGACTAGCAGGCGAGCAGTACTTC.

This clone was recorded only once. The chain uses TRBV14 and TRBJ2-2; 8 bases align to TRBD1. Per the germline V gene, CDR1 is SGHDN and CDR2 is FVKESK. The CDR3 length is 16 residues. V trimming: 2 bases; J trimming: 3 bases; junction bases outside the gene matches: 5. In nucleotides, the CDR3 is TGTGCCAGCAGCCAATACAGGGGGGTTGACACCGGGGAGCTGTTTTTT. It is translated as CASSQYRGVDTGELFF.

This chain connects TRBV5-6 to TRBJ2-3; 7 bases fit TRBD1. V lost 2 bases, J lost 1 base, and 4 bases stayed unmatched. This CDR3 spans 15 amino acids. From germline, CDR1 is SGHDT and CDR2 YYEEEE. The CDR3 region is CASSLAGTGTDTQYF. CDR3 nucleotide sequence: TGTGCCAGCAGCTTAGCCGGGACAGGCACAGATACGCAGTATTTT.

The gene calls are TRBV7-8 and TRBJ1-2; D remains unclear. The germline CDR1 and CDR2 sequences are SGHVS and FQNEAQ. Trimming left V 5 bases short and J 0 bases short, with 13 bases between. CDR3 length: 15 residues. This CDR3 reads CASSPKEEANYGYTF. CDR3 in DNA: TGTGCCAGCAGCCCTAAAGAGGAAGCTAACTATGGCTACACCTTC.

The V gene is TRBV19, the J gene TRBJ2-1; TRBD2 matches at 14 bases. The germline gives CDR1 LNHDA, CDR2 SQIVND (reference sequence). The J segment lost 5 bases and the V segment lost 5 bases, leaving 14 bases of the junction unmatched. CDR3 length equals 19 residues. In DNA form, the CDR3 reads TGTGCCAGTAGTCAAAGACTAGCGGGAGGGCCCCTAGGACACAATGAGCAGTTCTTC. It encodes CASSQRLAGGPLGHNEQFF.

The CDR3 region is CASSVPTEGNTEAFF. CDR3 nucleotide sequence: TGTGCCAGCAGCGTACCGACGGAGGGGAACACTGAAGCTTTCTTT. The rearrangement uses TRBV9 and TRBJ1-1, with D unclear. From germline, CDR1 is SGDLS and CDR2 YYNGEE. V lost 1 base and J lost 1, with 11 bases in between. CDR3 length: 15 amino acids.

This sequence joins TRBV4-3 and TRBJ2-7; 9 bases fit TRBD1. CDR3 length: 15 residues. Per the germline V gene, CDR1 is LGHNA and CDR2 is YSLEER. V lost 1 base and J lost 4; bases outside the gene matches: 5. CDR3: CASSQGTGETYEQYF. Written as DNA, the CDR3 is TGCGCCAGCAGCCAAGGGACAGGGGAAACTTACGAGCAGTACTTC.

This clone was picked up one time. The CDR3 is CASSPMAAHQETQYF. The CDR3 DNA reads TGTGCCAGCTCACCAATGGCAGCCCATCAAGAGACCCAGTACTTC. The rearrangement joins TRBV18 to TRBJ2-5; D unclear. V lost 2 bases and J 2 bases, leaving 12 bases between the germline ends. The V gene's germline CDR1 is KGHSH and CDR2 LQKENI. This CDR3 is 15 amino acids long.

This chain uses TRBV5-1 with TRBJ2-3; D is uncertain. CDR1 SGHRS and CDR2 YFSETQ come from the germline V gene. The ends were cut back, 7 bases at V and 0 bases at J, with 12 bases in the middle. The CDR3 contains 14 residues. CDR3 residues: CASGDVWSTDTQYF. The CDR3 DNA reads TGCGCCAGCGGGGATGTCTGGAGCACAGATACGCAGTATTTT.

Many counts were recorded for this clone. One junction end disagrees with the germline gene, perhaps due to a read error. This rearrangement joins TRBV2 to TRBJ2-7; weak D call: TRBD2 (5 bases). The CDR3 has 12 amino acids. The germline CDR1 and CDR2 sequences are SNHLY and FYNNEI. The CDR3: CASSPYGVGNHF. CDR3 sequence (DNA): TGTGCCAGCAGCCCTTACGGGGTAGGAAACCACTTC. Full variable domain (outside the CDR3, taken from reference TRBV2 and TRBJ2-7): EPEVTQTPSHQVTQMGQEVILRCVPISNHLYFYWYRQILGQKVEFLVSFYNNEISEKSEIFDDQFSVERPDGSNFTLKIRSTKLEDSAMYFCASSPYGVGNHFGPGTRLTVT.